Below, one TCR beta chain is given with its context. Antigen unknown. The data stem from a study of blood T cells in healthy people across ages. Study-level findings and limits: Age showed a roughly linear inverse relationship with TCR beta diversity per million T cells.

The use of a sample-barcoded 5' primer and a J-beta primer mix characterized a second PCR of about 6 to 12 cycles. TCRdb re-analysed the 5' RACE reads in MiXCR, keeping a single row per CDR3 protein. The data hold 600,000 or so distinct CDR3 sequences, with approximately 30% observed a single time. The sequenced sample consisted of blood. This sequence originates from a woman aged 80 or older in good health.

The CDR3 loop reads CASQGNNYGYTF. The CDR3 DNA sequence: TGTGCCAGCCAAGGGAACAACTATGGCTACACCTTC. This sequence joins TRBV7-2 and TRBJ1-2, with D unresolved. From germline, CDR1 is SGHTA and CDR2 FQGNSA. This CDR3 is built from 12 residues. V was trimmed by 8 bases and J by 2 bases, leaving 9 bases between them.